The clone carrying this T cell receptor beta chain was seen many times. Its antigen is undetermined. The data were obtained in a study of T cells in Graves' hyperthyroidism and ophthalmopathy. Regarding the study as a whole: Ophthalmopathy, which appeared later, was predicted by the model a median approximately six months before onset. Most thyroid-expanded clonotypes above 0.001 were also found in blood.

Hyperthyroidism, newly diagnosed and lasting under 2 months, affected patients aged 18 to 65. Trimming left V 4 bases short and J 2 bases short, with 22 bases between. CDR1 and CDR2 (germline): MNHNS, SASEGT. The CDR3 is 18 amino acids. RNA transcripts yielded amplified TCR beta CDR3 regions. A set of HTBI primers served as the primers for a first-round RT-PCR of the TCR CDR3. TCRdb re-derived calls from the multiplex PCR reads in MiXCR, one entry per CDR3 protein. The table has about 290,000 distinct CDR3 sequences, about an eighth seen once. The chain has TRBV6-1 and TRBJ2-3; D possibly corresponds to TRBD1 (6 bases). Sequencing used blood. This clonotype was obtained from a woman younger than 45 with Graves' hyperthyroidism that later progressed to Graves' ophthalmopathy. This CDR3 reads CASSVTRGGRGNTDTQYF. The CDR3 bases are TGTGCCAGCAGTGTTACTAGAGGTGGCAGGGGAAACACAGATACGCAGTATTTT.